This T cell receptor beta chain is drawn from a study of blood T cell repertoires in COVID-19. The overall study: Nucleic acid was either cDNA or gDNA, and it came from T cells, B-cell-depleted T cells, or PBMCs.

Sequenced by immunoSEQ multiplex PCR; TCRdb stores in-frame clones only, minus some. The sample lists about 220,000 clones, about 91% seen once, with roughly 14% in the top ten. The sequenced material came from PBMCs or T cells enriched from blood (not recorded which). This TCR was sampled from a woman between 50 and 59 years old with acute COVID-19.

In nucleotides, the CDR3 is TGTGCCAGTAGTAGAATTCAGGGGGACAATCAGCCCCAGCATTTT. Translation gives CASSRIQGDNQPQHF. V and J are TRBV19 and TRBJ1-5; 7 bases fit TRBD1. Germline V gives CDR1 LNHDA, CDR2 SQIVND (reference sequence). J lost 3 bases, V lost 4 bases, and 6 bases had no gene match. The CDR3 is 15 amino acids. Using reference TRBV19 and TRBJ1-5 for the parts outside the CDR3, the full variable domain is DGGITQSPKYLFRKEGQNVTLSCEQNLNHDAMYWYRQDPGQGLRLIYYSQIVNDFQKGDIAEGYSVSREKKESFPLTVTSAQKNPTAFYLCASSRIQGDNQPQHFGDGTRLSIL.